Following are 15 T cell receptor beta chains from one sample sequenced in a study of T cell responses to AZD1222 COVID-19 vaccine. Clones were read by immunoSEQ multiplex PCR, and TCRdb kept only the in-frame ones, dropping some. The data show 110,000 or so clones, more than 85% seen once. The sequenced sample was peripheral blood, obtained 28 days after the second AZD1222 dose. These receptors were taken from an adult who received the AZD1222 COVID-19 vaccine.

This chain connects TRBV19 to TRBJ2-1; 8 bases fit TRBD2. V lost 3 bases, J lost 3 bases, and 4 bases stayed unmatched. CDR3 length: 15 amino acids. Germline CDR1 reads LNHDA; CDR2 reads SQIVND (reference sequence). The CDR3: CASSMSGGLYNEQFF. CDR3 DNA: TGTGCCAGTAGTATGAGCGGGGGCCTCTACAATGAGCAGTTCTTC.

J is TRBJ1-3 and V is TRBV6-1; a weak D match, TRBD1 (6 bases). Germline loops: CDR1 MNHNS, CDR2 SASEGT. V was cut by 1 base and J by 8 bases, with 15 bases left in between. This CDR3 has 15 residues. The CDR3 nucleotides are TGTGCCAGCAGTGAAGTCTTGGTAAAGGGGGACACCATATATTTT. Its protein product is CASSEVLVKGDTIYF.

The J gene is TRBJ2-7, the V gene TRBV29-1; 9 nucleotides match TRBD1. The CDR3 has 13 amino acids. The V gene's germline CDR1 is SQVTM and CDR2 ANQGSEA. After removal of 3 bases from V and 5 bases from J, the junction contained 5 bases not matched to a gene. CDR3 region: CSVDETGGNEQYF. As DNA, the CDR3 is TGCAGCGTTGACGAGACAGGGGGTAACGAGCAGTACTTC.

The gene calls are TRBV3-1 (or the pseudogene TRBV3-2) and TRBJ2-7, with D maybe TRBD1 (6 bases). The CDR3 contains 14 residues. CDR1 LGHDT and CDR2 YNNKEL come from the germline V gene (reference sequence). Trimming cost V 2 bases and J 3 bases, with 11 bases left between them. The CDR3 region is CASSQFPDSYEQYF. The CDR3 DNA is TGTGCCAGCAGCCAATTTCCGGACAGCTACGAGCAGTACTTC.

This clone was seen just once. The V gene is TRBV5-6, the J gene TRBJ1-1; D uncertain. Trimming pared 6 bases from V and 4 bases from J, leaving 13 bases between. The CDR3 is made up of 13 amino acids. CDR1 is SGHDT, CDR2 YYEEEE, per germline. CDR3 nucleotides: TGTGCCAGCATCTCGGAAATGGCCACTGAAGCTTTCTTT. It yields the protein CASISEMATEAFF.

The V gene is TRBV18, the J gene TRBJ1-2; D not certain. There are 14 residues in the CDR3. Trimming cost V 3 bases and J 4 bases, with 12 bases left between them. The germline V gene has CDR1 KGHSH and CDR2 LQKENI. CDR3 amino acids: CASSPATGFYGYTF. DNA of the CDR3: TGTGCCAGCTCACCCGCCACGGGGTTCTATGGCTACACCTTC.

This clone was counted a single time. The rearrangement joins TRBV3-1 (or the pseudogene TRBV3-2) to TRBJ1-5; D is undetermined. This CDR3 is 12 amino acids long. V gave up 1 base and J gave up 6 bases, with 4 bases separating them. Germline assignment: CDR1 LGHDT and CDR2 YNNKEL (reference sequence). The CDR3 loop is CASSQAGQPQHF. Written as DNA, the CDR3 is TGTGCCAGCAGCCAAGCTGGTCAGCCCCAGCATTTT.

The chain couples TRBV5-1 to TRBJ1-2; 9 bases are shared with TRBD1. V lost 0 bases, J lost 6 bases, and 3 bases stayed unmatched. The CDR3 covers 14 residues. The germline gives CDR1 SGHRS, CDR2 YFSETQ. DNA for the CDR3: TGCGCCAGCAGCTTGGCGGGACAGGGTAATGGCTACACCTTC. This sequence encodes CASSLAGQGNGYTF.

The rearrangement joins TRBV28 to TRBJ2-3; 13 bases map to TRBD2. J lost 2 bases, V lost 6 bases, and 5 bases had no gene match. The CDR3 has 16 amino acids. The germline gives CDR1 MDHEN, CDR2 SYDVKM. DNA for the CDR3: TGTGCCAGCAGGATGACTAGCGGGGGGAACACAGATACGCAGTATTTT. Protein: CASRMTSGGNTDTQYF.

This chain joins TRBV27 and TRBJ2-2; the match to TRBD2 covers 9 bases. The J segment lost 0 bases and the V segment lost 6 bases, leaving 5 bases of the junction unmatched. Germline V gene sequence: CDR1 MNHEY, CDR2 SMNVEV (reference sequence). The CDR3 is 16 residues long. CDR3 loop: CASRTLAGTNTGELFF. The CDR3 DNA reads TGTGCCAGCAGAACCCTAGCGGGGACGAACACCGGGGAGCTGTTTTTT.

This chain connects TRBV7-2 to TRBJ1-4; D is possibly TRBD1 (6 bases). Trimming stripped 3 bases from V and 4 bases from J, with 12 bases between. From germline, CDR1 is SGHTA and CDR2 FQGNSA. The CDR3 has 15 residues. The chain's CDR3 is CASSLMAQGNEKLFF. DNA for the CDR3: TGTGCCAGCAGCTTGATGGCACAGGGTAATGAAAAACTGTTTTTT.

The V call is TRBV5-1, the J call TRBJ2-3; 8 bases map to TRBD1. The CDR3 is made up of 17 amino acids. Per the germline V gene, CDR1 is SGHRS and CDR2 is YFSETQ. The ends lost 4 bases at V and 0 bases at J; junction bases unmatched: 10. CDR3 in amino acids: CASSPGTGRRSTDTQYF. DNA for the CDR3: TGCGCCAGCAGCCCGGGGACAGGCCGACGGAGCACAGATACGCAGTATTTT. Filled out from reference TRBV5-1 and TRBJ2-3, the complete variable domain reads KAGVTQTPRYLIKTRGQQVTLSCSPISGHRSVSWYQQTPGQGLQFLFEYFSETQRNKGNFPGRFSGRQFSNSRSEMNVSTLELGDSALYLCASSPGTGRRSTDTQYFGPGTRLTVL.

J is TRBJ1-2 and V is TRBV3-1 (or the pseudogene TRBV3-2); D is possibly TRBD1 (6 bases). This CDR3 comprises 12 residues. Trimming cost V 3 bases and J 8 bases, with 10 bases left between them. Germline V lookup: CDR1 LGHDT, CDR2 YNNKEL (reference sequence). The CDR3, as DNA: TGTGCCAGCAGCCATACAGGGCAGGGCTACACCTTC. This codes for CASSHTGQGYTF.

The V call is TRBV28, the J call TRBJ1-6, with a weak D call TRBD1 (5 bases). The CDR3 length is 16 residues. The V gene's germline CDR1 is MDHEN and CDR2 SYDVKM. V was clipped by 4 bases and J by 4 bases, with 14 bases between them. The CDR3 DNA is TGTGCCAGCAGTTCGCGCGACAGACAGTATAATTCACCCCTCCACTTT. It encodes CASSSRDRQYNSPLHF.

This clone came up a few times. The chain couples TRBV6-5 to TRBJ1-1, with D unclear. V was trimmed by 5 bases and J by 5 bases, leaving 12 bases between them. Germline lookup yields CDR1 MNHEY and CDR2 SVGAGI. The CDR3 extends over 13 amino acids. The DNA for the CDR3 is TGTGCCAGCAGTATGAAGCGAGGGACTGAAGCTTTCTTT. Its protein product is CASSMKRGTEAFF.